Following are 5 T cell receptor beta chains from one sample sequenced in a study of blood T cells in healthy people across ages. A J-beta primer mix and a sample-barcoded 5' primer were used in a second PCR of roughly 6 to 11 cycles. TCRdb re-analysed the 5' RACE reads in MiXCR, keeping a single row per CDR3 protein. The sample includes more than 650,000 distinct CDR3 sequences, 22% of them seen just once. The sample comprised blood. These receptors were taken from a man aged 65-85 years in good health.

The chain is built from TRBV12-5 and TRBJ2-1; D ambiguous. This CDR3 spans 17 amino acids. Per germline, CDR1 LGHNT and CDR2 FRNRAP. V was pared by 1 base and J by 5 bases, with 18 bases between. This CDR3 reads CASGLAPVIAPNNEQFF. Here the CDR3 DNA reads TGTGCTAGTGGTTTGGCCCCTGTGATAGCACCTAACAATGAGCAGTTCTTC. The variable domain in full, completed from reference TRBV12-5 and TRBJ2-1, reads DARVTQTPRHKVTEMGQEVTMRCQPILGHNTVFWYRQTMMQGLELLAYFRNRAPLDDSGMPKDRFSAEMPDATLATLKIQPSEPRDSAVYFCASGLAPVIAPNNEQFFGPGTRLTVL.

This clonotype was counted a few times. The CDR3 nucleotides are TGCGCCAGCAGCGTTATGCCGGGACAGGGGGAGGAGACCCAGTACTTC. Translating it yields CASSVMPGQGEETQYF. This chain links TRBV5-1 with TRBJ2-5; 11 positions match TRBD1. V lost 4 bases and J lost 5; bases outside the gene matches: 10. Germline CDR1 reads SGHRS; CDR2 reads YFSETQ. This CDR3 has 16 amino acids.

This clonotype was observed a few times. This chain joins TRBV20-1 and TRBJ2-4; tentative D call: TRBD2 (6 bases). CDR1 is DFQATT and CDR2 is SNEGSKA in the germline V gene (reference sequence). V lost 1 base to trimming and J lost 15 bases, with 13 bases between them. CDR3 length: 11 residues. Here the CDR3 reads CSARVGTLGYF. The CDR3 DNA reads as TGCAGTGCTAGAGTTGGGACTTTAGGGTACTTC.

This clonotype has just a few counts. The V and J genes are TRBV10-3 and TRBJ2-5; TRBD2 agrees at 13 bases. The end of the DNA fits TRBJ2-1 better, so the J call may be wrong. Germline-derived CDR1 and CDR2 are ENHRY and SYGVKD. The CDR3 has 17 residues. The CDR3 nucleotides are TGTGCCATCAGTACTTTACTAGCGGGGGGGCGCCAGAATGAGCAGTTCTTC. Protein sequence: CAISTLLAGGRQNEQFF.

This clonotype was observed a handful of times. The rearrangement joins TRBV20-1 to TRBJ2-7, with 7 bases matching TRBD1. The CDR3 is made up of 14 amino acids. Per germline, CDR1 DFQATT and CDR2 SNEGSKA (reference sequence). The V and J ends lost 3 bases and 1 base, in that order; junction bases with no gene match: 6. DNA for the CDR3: TGCAGTGCTAGCCGGGACAGCCATTCCTACGAGCAGTACTTC. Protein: CSASRDSHSYEQYF.